This T cell receptor (beta chain) is drawn from a study of CD8+ T cells in alopecia areata. As for treatment: oral pan-JAK inhibitor, 5-10 mg twice daily. This clone was detected only a few times. Following RNA extraction, reverse transcription yielded cDNA that acted as the sequencing template. Here immunoSEQ multiplex PCR was the method, and the copy in TCRdb shows in-frame clones only, minus some. This table holds 150,000 to 200,000 clones, about 48% found once. V was cut by 6 bases and J by 10 bases, with 4 bases left in between. Germline CDR1 and CDR2: LGHDT and YNNKEL (reference sequence). The CDR3 is 9 residues long.

The sample consisted of CD8+ T cells sorted from blood, taken at week 24, from a patient treated with tofacitinib. The chain uses TRBV3-1 (or the pseudogene TRBV3-2) and TRBJ2-1; D uncertain. This receptor was obtained from a human donor with alopecia areata. The DNA for the CDR3 is TGTGCCAGCAGGGAGGAGCAGTTCTTC. It encodes CASREEQFF.